Listed here are 30 T cell receptor beta chains from one sample, sequenced in a study of cytomegalovirus exposure and HLA in healthy donors. The PCR used 60 Vbeta and 13 Jbeta primers. Libraries were prepared by immunoSEQ multiplex PCR; TCRdb keeps only in-frame clonotypes and omits some of them. The sample has under 200,000 clones; around 80% are singletons. The sequenced material came from PBMCs. These receptor sequences come from a male donor in good health and CMV-seropositive.

The chain has TRBV6-5 and TRBJ2-7; 13 positions agree with TRBD2. CDR1 MNHEY and CDR2 SVGAGI come from the germline V gene. The V segment lost 6 bases and the J segment 4 bases; nucleotides outside the gene matches: 6. The CDR3 length is 15 residues. CDR3 residues: CASRKSLAGGYEQYF. DNA of the CDR3: TGTGCCAGCAGGAAATCACTAGCGGGAGGGTACGAGCAGTACTTC.

Here the CDR3 DNA reads TGTGCCATCTCGCGGGACTTAGTACGCTACGAGCAGTACTTC. Residues: CAISRDLVRYEQYF. The chain is built from TRBV10-3 and TRBJ2-7; possible D gene TRBD2, 6 bases. CDR3 size: 14 residues. CDR1 and CDR2 (germline): ENHRY, SYGVKD. The V end was cut by 8 bases, the J end by 3 bases, with 17 bases between.

The chain joins TRBV27 to TRBJ2-1; the D is unclear. V lost 8 bases to trimming and J lost 9 bases, with 5 bases between them. This CDR3 is 9 amino acids long. Germline V gives CDR1 MNHEY, CDR2 SMNVEV (reference sequence). CDR3 in amino acids: CASGFEQFF. The DNA of the CDR3 is TGTGCCAGCGGCTTTGAGCAGTTCTTC.

This chain joins TRBV28 and TRBJ1-5, with D perhaps matching TRBD1 (5 bases). CDR3 length: 13 residues. The V gene lost 8 bases and the J gene lost 6 bases, with 14 bases spanning the gap. The germline CDR1 and CDR2 sequences are MDHEN and SYDVKM. CDR3 nucleotides: TGTGCCAGCTATGATAGCGGGGGTCAGCCCCAGCATTTT. Translated, it gives CASYDSGGQPQHF. The variable domain in full, with the rest retrieved from reference TRBV28 and TRBJ1-5, is DVKVTQSSRYLVKRTGEKVFLECVQDMDHENMFWYRQDPGLGLRLIYFSYDVKMKEKGDIPEGYSVSREKKERFSLILESASTNQTSMYLCASYDSGGQPQHFGDGTRLSIL.

The J gene is TRBJ2-1, the V gene TRBV9; 7 bases align to TRBD2. V trimming: 0 bases; J trimming: 0 bases; junction bases outside the gene matches: 3. CDR1 is SGDLS and CDR2 is YYNGEE in the germline V gene. This CDR3 is built from 16 residues. CDR3 amino acids: CASSVEGGSSYNEQFF. The CDR3 DNA follows: TGTGCCAGCAGCGTAGAGGGCGGGAGCTCCTACAATGAGCAGTTCTTC.

This chain joins TRBV27 and TRBJ2-5; 10 bases are shared with TRBD2. The assigned J gene may be wrong: the sequence end matches TRBJ2-7 better. Germline V gives CDR1 MNHEY, CDR2 SMNVEV (reference sequence). There are 14 residues in the CDR3. DNA for the CDR3: TGTGCCAGCAGTTCTAGCGGGAGTGTTTCCGAGCAGTACTTC. Protein: CASSSSGSVSEQYF.

V gene TRBV2 combines with J gene TRBJ2-5, with 12 bases matching TRBD2. Germline lookup yields CDR1 SNHLY and CDR2 FYNNEI. The CDR3 is 15 residues long. Trimming at V came to 5 bases and at J to 3 bases, leaving 4 bases not matched to a gene. The DNA for the CDR3 is TGTGCCAGCAGTAGACTAGCGGGAGATAAAGAGACCCAGTACTTC. This encodes CASSRLAGDKETQYF. The whole variable domain, filled in from reference TRBV2 and TRBJ2-5, reads EPEVTQTPSHQVTQMGQEVILRCVPISNHLYFYWYRQILGQKVEFLVSFYNNEISEKSEIFDDQFSVERPDGSNFTLKIRSTKLEDSAMYFCASSRLAGDKETQYFGPGTRLLVL.

The chain couples TRBV2 to TRBJ2-5, with a possible D match to TRBD1 (6 bases). The DNA end is more similar to TRBJ2-7, so the J call may be wrong. The CDR3 has 13 amino acids. Germline CDR1 and CDR2: SNHLY and FYNNEI. The CDR3 DNA follows: TGTGCCAGCAGTGAGCAGGGGTTGGGCGAGCAGTACTTC. Its protein product is CASSEQGLGEQYF.

This sequence joins TRBV11-3 and TRBJ1-6; perhaps TRBD1 as D (6 bases). In germline, CDR1 is SGHNT, CDR2 YENEEA. Trimming shortened V by 5 bases and J by 9 bases, and 17 bases separated the two germline ends. The CDR3 consists of 15 residues. This chain's CDR3 is CASSAWGGAGSPLHF. CDR3 in DNA: TGTGCCAGCAGCGCCTGGGGGGGGGCAGGTTCACCCCTCCACTTT.

The V gene is TRBV2, the J gene TRBJ2-1; 8 bases agree with TRBD2. V was pared by 7 bases and J by 0 bases, with 17 bases of the junction left unmatched. The CDR3 is 19 amino acids. Germline loops: CDR1 SNHLY, CDR2 FYNNEI. CDR3 DNA sequence: TGTGCCAGCATTTCCTCGGGGGGGCCACCCACTAGCTCCTACAATGAGCAGTTCTTC. It translates to CASISSGGPPTSSYNEQFF.

The chain recombines TRBV27 with TRBJ2-5; 9 positions agree with TRBD1. Near its end, the DNA agrees better with TRBJ2-7, so the J call may be wrong. The germline V gene has CDR1 MNHEY and CDR2 SMNVEV (reference sequence). The CDR3 length is 14 residues. This CDR3 is CASSLMDRGHEQYF. DNA of the CDR3: TGTGCCAGCAGTTTAATGGACAGGGGCCACGAGCAGTACTTC.

The chain recombines TRBV9 with TRBJ2-3, with D possibly matching TRBD1 (5 bases). Per the germline V gene, CDR1 is SGDLS and CDR2 is YYNGEE. V shed 4 bases and J shed 3 bases, with 12 bases lying between them. The CDR3 length is 14 residues. This chain's CDR3 is CASSFIRGTDTQYF. CDR3 bases: TGTGCCAGCAGCTTCATAAGGGGTACAGATACGCAGTATTTT.

This rearrangement joins TRBV29-1 to TRBJ2-1; 11 bases are a match to TRBD2. V trimming: 5 bases; J trimming: 8 bases; junction bases outside the gene matches: 5. Germline values: CDR1 SQVTM, CDR2 ANQGSEA. The CDR3 is 13 amino acids. The CDR3 region is CSVTSGSVDEQFF. DNA for the CDR3: TGCAGCGTTACTAGCGGGAGTGTCGATGAGCAGTTCTTC.

This chain joins TRBV7-3 and TRBJ2-7; 9 bases are a match to TRBD2. V was pared by 5 bases and J by 3 bases, with 8 bases of the junction left unmatched. The CDR3 runs to 15 residues. The germline gives CDR1 SGHTA, CDR2 FQGTGA. The CDR3 here is CASSLSGRGGYEQYF. The CDR3 nucleotides are TGTGCCAGCAGCCTTAGCGGGAGAGGGGGCTACGAGCAGTACTTC.

This chain connects TRBV4-3 to TRBJ2-7; D is ambiguous. This CDR3 has 14 amino acids. The germline gives CDR1 LGHNA, CDR2 YSLEER. Trimming left V 3 bases short and J 1 base short, with 10 bases between. The CDR3 DNA reads TGCGCCAGCAGCCAGGGTCCGACTTCCTACGAGCAGTACTTC. Translating gives CASSQGPTSYEQYF.

The chain is built from TRBV6-5 and TRBJ2-7, with D possibly TRBD2 on 5 matching bases. V was shortened by 6 bases and J by 2 bases, with 14 bases between the two germline ends. The germline gives CDR1 MNHEY, CDR2 SVGAGI. There are 14 residues in the CDR3. As DNA, the CDR3 is TGTGCCAGCAGACGGACTTTCCACCCCTACGAGCAGTACTTC. Translation gives CASRRTFHPYEQYF.

The chain couples TRBV10-1 to TRBJ1-5, with TRBD1 as a possible D gene (6 bases). CDR1 and CDR2 (germline): WNHNN, SYGVQD (reference sequence). CDR3 length equals 13 residues. V was pared by 8 bases and J by 2 bases, with 10 bases between. The CDR3 sequence: CASRDRCNQPQHF. The CDR3 bases are TGCGCCAGCCGAGACAGGTGCAATCAGCCCCAGCATTTT.

V gene TRBV19 combines with J gene TRBJ2-7; TRBD2 might be the D (6 bases). Trimming pared 5 bases from V and 3 bases from J, leaving 17 bases between. There are 15 residues in the CDR3. In germline, CDR1 is LNHDA, CDR2 SQIVND (reference sequence). The CDR3 region has the DNA TGTGCCAGTAGTCCCTCCGGTAGCGGAGGCTACGAGCAGTACTTC. Amino acid sequence: CASSPSGSGGYEQYF.

J is TRBJ2-1 and V is TRBV9, with 10 bases aligning to TRBD2. This CDR3 contains 18 residues. Germline V lookup: CDR1 SGDLS, CDR2 YYNGEE. Trimming cost V 4 bases and J 14 bases; bases outside gene matches: 24. For the CDR3, the DNA is TGTGCCAGCAGCCCGAACCTTGTGACAGGGCTAGCGGGAGTAGGGAAGTTCTTC. Encoded protein: CASSPNLVTGLAGVGKFF. Full variable domain (missing parts from reference TRBV9 and TRBJ2-1): DSGVTQTPKHLITATGQRVTLRCSPRSGDLSVYWYQQSLDQGLQFLIQYYNGEERAKGNILERFSAQQFPDLHSELNLSSLELGDSALYFCASSPNLVTGLAGVGKFFGPGTRLTVL.

As regards this clone: The junction does not match germline at one end; this may be a read error. The chain links TRBV7-7 to TRBJ2-3; 9 bases match TRBD2. Germline V gene lookup returns CDR1 SSHAT and CDR2 FNYEAQ (reference sequence). The CDR3 sequence is 15 residues long. This chain's CDR3 is CASSLLAGGTDTQYF. The CDR3 nucleotides are TGTGCTAGCAGCTTATTAGCGGGGGGCACAGATACGCAGTATTTT.

The chain recombines TRBV7-6 with TRBJ1-2; 8 bases map to TRBD1. Trimming took 5 bases from V and 8 from J; bases not matched to a gene: 4. This CDR3 region has 12 residues. Germline lookup yields CDR1 SGHVS and CDR2 FNYEAQ. For the CDR3, the DNA is TGTGCCAGCAGCCCTGGGACAGGAGGCTACACCTTC. Translation: CASSPGTGGYTF.

V and J are TRBV6-6 and TRBJ2-1, with 9 bases that match TRBD1. The CDR3 consists of 14 residues. Germline CDR1 is MNHNY and CDR2 is SVGAGI (reference sequence). V shed 8 bases, J shed 1 base, and the junction held 3 bases outside the gene matches. In DNA form, the CDR3 reads TGTGCCAGCCGACAGGGGGAGTCCTACAATGAGCAGTTCTTC. Translating it yields CASRQGESYNEQFF.

The CDR3 here is CASSAGQGAYGYTF. As DNA, the CDR3 is TGTGCCAGCAGCGCTGGACAGGGGGCCTATGGCTACACCTTC. The rearrangement uses TRBV7-2 and TRBJ1-2; 11 bases map to TRBD1. The germline V gene has CDR1 SGHTA and CDR2 FQGNSA. J gave up 4 bases and V 5 bases, and 3 bases lay outside the gene matches. The CDR3 has 14 amino acids.

The chain couples TRBV27 to TRBJ1-2, with 9 positions matching TRBD1. V gave up 6 bases and J gave up 3 bases; unmatched junction bases: 8. Germline values: CDR1 MNHEY, CDR2 SMNVEV (reference sequence). The CDR3 spans 15 residues. This CDR3 is CASRKQGARYYGYTF. The DNA for the CDR3 is TGTGCCAGCAGGAAACAGGGGGCGCGGTACTATGGCTACACCTTC.

This clone was observed a single time. This chain joins TRBV11-3 and TRBJ2-3, with TRBD2 matching 7 bases. Germline V gene sequence: CDR1 SGHNT, CDR2 YENEEA. J was trimmed by 2 bases and V by 4 bases; bases with no gene match: 15. This CDR3 region has 18 residues. CDR3 in amino acids: CASSSPPWASGYTDTQYF. CDR3 in DNA: TGTGCCAGCAGCTCCCCACCCTGGGCTAGCGGATACACAGATACGCAGTATTTT.

V and J are TRBV9 and TRBJ2-6, with D possibly being TRBD1 (5 bases). This CDR3 spans 17 amino acids. The germline V gene encodes CDR1 SGDLS and CDR2 YYNGEE. V lost 4 bases and J 0 bases, leaving 14 bases between the germline ends. The CDR3 DNA reads as TGTGCCAGCAGCCCGACTGTAGGGGCCTCTGGGGCCAACGTCCTGACTTTC. The encoded protein is CASSPTVGASGANVLTF. Looking up the rest from reference TRBV9 and TRBJ2-6 gives the full variable domain: DSGVTQTPKHLITATGQRVTLRCSPRSGDLSVYWYQQSLDQGLQFLIQYYNGEERAKGNILERFSAQQFPDLHSELNLSSLELGDSALYFCASSPTVGASGANVLTFGAGSRLTVL.

The chain's CDR3 is CASSQRRVNQPQHF. DNA for the CDR3: TGTGCCAGCAGTCAACGGAGAGTCAATCAGCCCCAGCATTTT. The gene calls are TRBV27 and TRBJ1-5; D remains unclear. V shed 5 bases and J shed 3 bases, with 11 bases lying between them. The germline V gene has CDR1 MNHEY and CDR2 SMNVEV (reference sequence). This CDR3 has 14 residues.

This chain joins TRBV27 and TRBJ2-1; D is ambiguous. The germline CDR1 and CDR2 sequences are MNHEY and SMNVEV (reference sequence). This CDR3 comprises 15 residues. V dropped 6 bases and J dropped 0 bases, with 12 bases sitting between them. CDR3 nucleotide sequence: TGTGCCAGCAGGCCTACGACTCTCTCCTACAATGAGCAGTTCTTC. It is translated as CASRPTTLSYNEQFF.

V is TRBV5-5 and J is TRBJ1-2; no clear D. The CDR3 length is 14 residues. V dropped 0 bases and J dropped 1 base, with 7 bases sitting between them. Germline CDR1 and CDR2: SGHKS and YYEKEE (reference sequence). The CDR3 sequence is CASSLGHSNYGYTF. The CDR3 nucleotides are TGTGCCAGCAGCTTGGGCCACAGTAACTATGGCTACACCTTC.

This chain links TRBV7-2 with TRBJ2-2; tentatively, D is TRBD1 (5 bases). The CDR3 is 14 amino acids. Germline CDR1 reads SGHTA; CDR2 reads FQGNSA. V was cut by 3 bases and J by 5 bases, with 10 bases left in between. The chain's CDR3 is CASSLQGKTGELFF. CDR3 nucleotide sequence: TGTGCCAGCAGCTTGCAGGGAAAAACCGGGGAGCTGTTTTTT. The whole variable domain, remainder taken from reference TRBV7-2 and TRBJ2-2, is GAGVSQSPSNKVTEKGKDVELRCDPISGHTALYWYRQSLGQGLEFLIYFQGNSAPDKSGLPSDRFSAERTGGSVSTLTIQRTQQEDSAVYLCASSLQGKTGELFFGEGSRLTVL.